What follows describes a single TCR beta chain. As yet, its antigen is unknown. The data originate from a study of cytomegalovirus exposure and HLA in healthy donors. Notes on the study in general: In a later analysis, CMV-associated beta chains were mostly HLA-associated, it appeared. It was assumed in the presence/absence analyses that sequencing depth was roughly uniform across donors.

13 Jbeta primers and 60 Vbeta primers were used for the PCR. Produced via immunoSEQ multiplex PCR; TCRdb's table is partial and in-frame only. The sample records about 120,000 clones, 81% being singletons. V dropped 3 bases and J dropped 3; count of bases not matched to a gene: 8. The CDR3 is 17 amino acids. The germline V gene encodes CDR1 KGHSH and CDR2 LQKENI. The clonotype originates from a woman in her 40s in good health and CMV-seronegative. Sequencing was carried out using PBMCs. This rearrangement joins TRBV18 to TRBJ1-5, with TRBD1 matching 10 bases. The CDR3 DNA is TGTGCCAGCTCACCGACGCGGACAGGGGGAATCAATCAGCCCCAGCATTTT. Its translation is CASSPTRTGGINQPQHF.